This TCR beta chain was captured in a study of T cell responses to AZD1222 COVID-19 vaccine. Study observations and caveats: Two AZD1222 doses significantly raised spike-specific TCR breadth and depth over controls. The donors showed a predominance of white British ancestry and of females, with possible underestimation of clonal diversity. Only a handful of AZD1222 recipients, about six in all, had baseline seropositivity.

Trimming stripped 1 base from V and 6 bases from J, with 18 bases between. Germline CDR1 reads LGHNA; CDR2 reads YSLEER. CDR3 length: 16 residues. The repertoire was sequenced with immunoSEQ multiplex PCR; TCRdb's copy has only in-frame clones and lacks some. The top ten hold about 2.4% of the sample, which has tens of thousands of clones, 75% to 90% seen once. Recipients boosted at about 4 weeks or about 12 weeks are pooled. In regard to this clone: Its antigen is as yet unknown.

The sequencing used peripheral blood, collected 28 days after the second AZD1222 dose. This rearrangement joins TRBV4-3 to TRBJ1-2; no firm D call. The sequence was obtained from an adult who received the AZD1222 COVID-19 vaccine. CDR3 bases: TGCGCCAGCAGCCAAGGAGGGTTCGCGGGATTGGATGGCTACACCTTC. Translated, it gives CASSQGGFAGLDGYTF.